These 31 T cell receptor beta chains share one sample of origin, sequenced in a study of OX40 agonist ivuxolimab in advanced cancers. The protocol was immunoSEQ multiplex PCR, while the TCRdb copy is restricted to in-frame clones and leaves out a portion. The sample holds thousands of clones, roughly two thirds seen once. Specimen: CD4+ or CD8+ T cells sorted from blood, collected in a trial of the OX40 agonist ivuxolimab. Receptors were obtained from an adult with an advanced solid tumor such as melanoma, head and neck, liver or kidney cancer.

A few counts support this clone. The chain couples TRBV30 to TRBJ1-1, with D tentatively TRBD1 (6 bases). CDR1 GTSNPN and CDR2 SVGIG come from the germline V gene (reference sequence). This CDR3 spans 12 amino acids. The V end lost 4 bases, the J end lost 10 bases, and 16 bases lay between the germline ends. The CDR3 here is CAWTLGAAGAFF. As DNA, the CDR3 is TGTGCCTGGACCCTGGGGGCGGCGGGAGCTTTCTTT.

The chain links TRBV11-2 to TRBJ2-7, with D tentatively TRBD2 (6 bases). CDR3 length: 15 amino acids. The V end lost 0 bases, the J end lost 6 bases, and 15 bases lay between the germline ends. Looked up from germline, CDR1 is SGHAT and CDR2 is FQNNGV. CDR3 DNA: TGTGCCAGCAGCTTAGATGCGGGGCAATTGGTCGAGCAGTACTTC. Its translation is CASSLDAGQLVEQYF.

This clone is deemed large. The chain uses TRBV27 and TRBJ2-7, with TRBD2 identical over 7 bases. Germline CDR1 reads MNHEY; CDR2 reads SMNVEV (reference sequence). Trimming removed 4 bases from V and 2 bases from J; junction bases left unmatched: 5. There are 14 residues in the CDR3. CDR3 nucleotides: TGTGCCAGCAGTTATAAAGCGGGGCCCTACGAGCAGTACTTC. It yields the protein CASSYKAGPYEQYF.

This chain uses TRBV27 with TRBJ2-2, with 9 bases that match TRBD1. With V trimmed by 3 bases and J by 9 bases, 8 bases remained unmatched. Germline-derived CDR1 and CDR2 are MNHEY and SMNVEV (reference sequence). This CDR3 is 15 amino acids long. CDR3 amino acids: CASSFTGGGGRELFF. CDR3 nucleotide sequence: TGTGCCAGCAGTTTTACAGGGGGCGGAGGCCGGGAGCTGTTTTTT.

The chain joins TRBV5-4 to TRBJ1-3, with D maybe TRBD1 (6 bases). The CDR3 length is 14 residues. The germline V and J ends were trimmed by 1 base and 4 bases, with 9 bases remaining between them. Per germline, CDR1 SGHNT and CDR2 YYREEE (reference sequence). This chain's CDR3 is CASSLPGAGNTIYF. The CDR3 nucleotides are TGTGCCAGCAGCTTGCCAGGGGCGGGAAACACCATATATTTT.

Only a few counts were recorded for this clone. The chain employs TRBV7-8 and TRBJ2-7; possible D gene TRBD2, 5 bases. Germline V CDR1 and CDR2: SGHVS, FQNEAQ. Trimming stripped 1 base from V and 0 bases from J, with 13 bases between. This CDR3 has 16 residues. In DNA, the CDR3 is TGTGCCAGCAGCTTAGAGGGTAGCGTAAGCTCCTACGAGCAGTACTTC. Protein: CASSLEGSVSSYEQYF.

Remarks on this clone: A read error may produce the germline difference seen at one junction end. The chain carries TRBV19 and TRBJ2-2; 9 bases agree with TRBD2. The CDR3 totals 14 residues. Germline V gene data show CDR1 as LNHDA and CDR2 as SQIVND (reference sequence). The DNA of the CDR3 is TGTGCCAGTAAACCTAGCGGGACCGCCGGGGAGCTGCTTTTT. Amino acid sequence: CASKPSGTAGELLF.

The chain employs TRBV25-1 and TRBJ1-1, with D possibly matching TRBD1 (6 bases). This CDR3 has 13 amino acids. Deletions cut 8 bases from V and 4 bases from J, with 14 bases between. Looked up from germline, CDR1 is MGHDK and CDR2 is SYGVNS. CDR3 in amino acids: CASLQGGGTEAFF. The CDR3 nucleotides read TGTGCCAGCTTACAGGGTGGTGGCACTGAAGCTTTCTTT.

For this clone: In the same sample, other DNA sequences code for this CDR3. The chain links TRBV11-2 to TRBJ2-1; D gene ambiguous. With 5 bases removed from V and 6 bases from J, the gap between germline ends came to 5 bases. This CDR3 comprises 11 residues. The germline V gene encodes CDR1 SGHAT and CDR2 FQNNGV. As DNA, the CDR3 is TGTGCCAGCAGCCTGGCCAATGAGCAGTTCTTC. As protein: CASSLANEQFF.

This clone turned up a few times. Other nucleotide sequences from this sample produce the same CDR3. The genes are TRBV7-2 and TRBJ1-1; tentative D call: TRBD1 (5 bases). The V end lost 3 bases, the J end lost 2 bases, and 7 bases lay between the germline ends. CDR1 SGHTA and CDR2 FQGNSA come from the germline V gene. This CDR3 has 13 residues. This chain's CDR3 is CASSFGGNTEAFF. The CDR3 DNA reads TGTGCCAGCAGCTTCGGGGGTAACACTGAAGCTTTCTTT.

The chain carries TRBV11-2 and TRBJ2-1, with a weak D call TRBD2 (6 bases). Germline V gives CDR1 SGHAT, CDR2 FQNNGV. Trimming shortened V by 5 bases and J by 6 bases, and 17 bases separated the two germline ends. The CDR3 consists of 15 residues. As DNA, the CDR3 is TGTGCCAGCAGCCTAATCCCAGCGGGTCTCAATGAGCAGTTCTTC. Its protein is CASSLIPAGLNEQFF.

J is TRBJ2-7 and V is TRBV4-1, with 7 positions matching TRBD1. From germline, CDR1 is MGHRA and CDR2 YSYEKL. The CDR3 has 16 residues. The V gene end was trimmed by 1 base and the J gene end by 3 bases; junction bases not matched to a gene: 9. The CDR3 spells CASSQVATGSRYEQYF. CDR3 nucleotide sequence: TGCGCCAGCAGCCAAGTCGCGACAGGGAGCCGCTACGAGCAGTACTTC.

The chain is built from TRBV28 and TRBJ1-2; tentative D call: TRBD1 (5 bases). Trimming removed 3 bases from V and 2 bases from J, with 7 bases in between. Germline CDR1 and CDR2: MDHEN and SYDVKM. The CDR3 is 13 residues long. CDR3 loop: CASSLRDNYGYTF. The DNA for the CDR3 is TGTGCCAGCAGTTTGAGGGACAACTATGGCTACACCTTC.

This chain connects TRBV28 to TRBJ2-7, with 12 nucleotides matching TRBD2. V shed 4 bases, J shed 6 bases, and the junction held 7 bases outside the gene matches. CDR1 MDHEN and CDR2 SYDVKM come from the germline V gene. This CDR3 spans 15 amino acids. The CDR3 loop reads CASSSRTSGIGEQYF. CDR3 nucleotide sequence: TGTGCCAGCAGTTCTCGGACTAGCGGGATAGGCGAGCAGTACTTC.

This clone came up a few times. A far larger clone lies a single base away; this is likely a read error. The sample has other DNA sequences that encode this CDR3 too. The chain has TRBV11-2 and TRBJ2-2; no clear D gene. Germline loops: CDR1 SGHAT, CDR2 FQNNGV. This CDR3 comprises 13 residues. CDR3 region: CASRLGNTGELFF. As DNA, the CDR3 is TGTGCCAGCAGATTAGGGAACACCGGGGAGCTGTTTTTT. Supplemented by reference TRBV11-2 and TRBJ2-2, the full variable domain reads EAGVAQSPRYKIIEKRQSVAFWCNPISGHATLYWYQQILGQGPKLLIQFQNNGVVDDSQLPKDRFSAERLKGVDSTLKIQPAKLEDSAVYLCASRLGNTGELFFGEGSRLTVL.

CDR3 DNA: TGTGCCAGTGGGGTGTTCGAAGCTTTCTTT. Protein product: CASGVFEAFF. The chain is built from TRBV19 and TRBJ1-1; D is uncertain. Germline CDR1 and CDR2: LNHDA and SQIVND (reference sequence). This CDR3 is built from 10 residues. The V and J ends lost 8 bases and 8 bases respectively, with 9 bases between them.

The rearrangement links TRBV28 to TRBJ1-1; maybe TRBD1 (5 bases). The CDR3 contains 14 residues. The V end was cut by 8 bases, the J end by 4 bases, with 17 bases between. Per the germline V gene, CDR1 is MDHEN and CDR2 is SYDVKM. Here the CDR3 reads CASWVLGGGTEAFF. CDR3 nucleotides: TGTGCCAGCTGGGTTCTTGGGGGGGGCACTGAAGCTTTCTTT.

This clone came up a few times. The V call is TRBV29-1, the J call TRBJ2-7; 8 bases are shared with TRBD2. The germline V gene has CDR1 SQVTM and CDR2 ANQGSEA. Trimming cost V 4 bases and J 3 bases; bases outside gene matches: 8. The CDR3 runs to 14 residues. The CDR3 DNA is TGCAGCGTTGCCGGAGCGGGAGTTAACTACGAGCAGTACTTC. Translated: CSVAGAGVNYEQYF.

The V call is TRBV6-1, the J call TRBJ2-7, with D hard to call. The CDR3 is 13 amino acids. The V and J ends lost 4 bases and 0 bases respectively, with 7 bases between them. Germline lookup yields CDR1 MNHNS and CDR2 SASEGT. The CDR3 protein is CASSARNSYEQYF. The CDR3 DNA is TGTGCCAGCAGTGCTAGAAACTCCTACGAGCAGTACTTC.

The chain has TRBV9 and TRBJ1-2; no clear D. V shed 6 bases and J shed 8 bases, with 26 bases lying between them. This CDR3 region has 16 residues. Germline assignment: CDR1 SGDLS and CDR2 YYNGEE. The CDR3 bases are TGTGCCAGCACCCAAGGCGTAGGTATCCGCCCTGAGGGCTACACCTTC. The encoded protein is CASTQGVGIRPEGYTF.

This clone was observed a handful of times. The genes are TRBV30 and TRBJ1-2, with a weak D call TRBD1 (6 bases). The length of the CDR3 is 13 residues. From germline, CDR1 is GTSNPN and CDR2 SVGIG (reference sequence). Trimming pared 4 bases from V and 8 bases from J, leaving 17 bases between. This CDR3 reads CAWITGLRRGYTF. The CDR3 region has the DNA TGTGCCTGGATCACAGGGTTAAGGAGAGGCTACACCTTC.

This clone is large (0.1 to 1%). This chain links TRBV4-1 with TRBJ2-3; TRBD1 matches at 7 bases. The CDR3 has 13 amino acids. V was clipped by 6 bases and J by 4 bases; unmatched bases: 4. Germline V gene sequence: CDR1 MGHRA, CDR2 YSYEKL. CDR3 nucleotides: TGCGCCAGCAGACAGGGGACAGCAGATACGCAGTATTTT. This sequence encodes CASRQGTADTQYF.

This clone has just one count. The V and J genes are TRBV30 and TRBJ2-1; no clear D. This CDR3 region has 13 residues. V was shortened by 0 bases and J by 7 bases, with 10 bases between the two germline ends. From germline, CDR1 is GTSNPN and CDR2 SVGIG (reference sequence). The CDR3 region is CAWSVSHSNEQFF. In DNA form, the CDR3 reads TGTGCCTGGAGTGTCTCTCACAGTAATGAGCAGTTCTTC.

CDR3 in DNA: TGTGCCAGTAGTTGGACAGGGGGAAGCTACGAGCAGTACTTC. This encodes CASSWTGGSYEQYF. V is TRBV19 and J is TRBJ2-7; 10 bases line up with TRBD1. The germline CDR1 and CDR2 sequences are LNHDA and SQIVND (reference sequence). With 5 bases clipped from V and 3 bases from J, the junction kept 4 bases outside the gene matches. The length of the CDR3 is 14 residues.

J is TRBJ1-5 and V is TRBV5-1; no reliable D call. Trimming pared 0 bases from V and 4 bases from J, leaving 8 bases between. The CDR3 runs 14 residues. Germline V CDR1 and CDR2: SGHRS, YFSETQ. CDR3 sequence: CASSLGGLNQPQHF. The CDR3 coding sequence is TGCGCCAGCAGCTTGGGAGGGCTGAATCAGCCCCAGCATTTT.

The chain is built from TRBV28 and TRBJ1-1; the D is unclear. Germline-derived CDR1 and CDR2 are MDHEN and SYDVKM. V lost 6 bases to trimming and J lost 6 bases, with 23 bases between them. The CDR3 covers 16 residues. CDR3 nucleotides: TGTGCCAGCAGGAGCAAATACACGAGACTGAAGTCTGAAGCTTTCTTT. Amino acids: CASRSKYTRLKSEAFF.

The J gene is TRBJ1-2, the V gene TRBV6-9; D is possibly TRBD1 (5 bases). The CDR3 runs 15 residues. CDR1 MNHGY and CDR2 SVAAGI come from the germline V gene. V was trimmed by 2 bases and J by 0 bases, leaving 10 bases between them. The CDR3 sequence: CASSYRGLPNYGYTF. Here the CDR3 DNA reads TGTGCCAGCAGTTATAGGGGCCTACCTAACTATGGCTACACCTTC.

V gene TRBV6-1 combines with J gene TRBJ1-4, with a tentative D call TRBD1 (6 bases). Trimming left V 7 bases short and J 6 bases short, with 12 bases between. The CDR3 is 13 amino acids. Germline V lookup: CDR1 MNHNS, CDR2 SASEGT. CDR3 nucleotide sequence: TGTGCCAGCAAACAGGGTTTGGATGAAAAACTGTTTTTT. Amino acids: CASKQGLDEKLFF.

The chain joins TRBV7-9 to TRBJ2-7; 11 nucleotides match TRBD1. In germline, CDR1 is SEHNR, CDR2 FQNEAQ (reference sequence). The ends lost 5 bases at V and 5 bases at J; junction bases unmatched: 8. CDR3 size: 15 residues. Here the CDR3 DNA reads TGTGCCAGCAGCCCTGTGGACAGGGGGCTGGACGAGCAGTACTTC. Its translation: CASSPVDRGLDEQYF. The full variable domain, in which reference TRBV7-9 and TRBJ2-7 provide the parts outside the CDR3, is DTGVSQNPRHKITKRGQNVTFRCDPISEHNRLYWYRQTLGQGPEFLTYFQNEAQLEKSRLLSDRFSAERPKGSFSTLEIQRTEQGDSAMYLCASSPVDRGLDEQYFGPGTRLTVT.

The J gene is TRBJ2-1, the V gene TRBV6-6; TRBD1 aligns across 8 bases. This CDR3 region has 13 residues. The germline CDR1 and CDR2 sequences are MNHNY and SVGAGI (reference sequence). The J segment lost 4 bases and the V segment lost 8 bases, leaving 4 bases of the junction unmatched. For the CDR3, the DNA is TGTGCCAGCGGGACAGGACCATACAATGAGCAGTTCTTC. It translates to CASGTGPYNEQFF.

The chain couples TRBV27 to TRBJ1-2; D is unclear. This CDR3 is built from 13 residues. CDR1 and CDR2 (germline): MNHEY, SMNVEV (reference sequence). The germline V and J ends were trimmed by 5 bases and 0 bases, with 7 bases remaining between them. CDR3 residues: CASSPGPNYGYTF. The CDR3 DNA is TGTGCCAGCAGTCCTGGACCTAACTATGGCTACACCTTC.